This T cell receptor beta chain is from a study of CD8 T cells in ankylosing spondylitis. This clonotype has a count of ten or more. The CDR3 is 13 amino acids. The V gene lost 2 bases and the J gene lost 2 bases, with 6 bases spanning the gap. Germline CDR1 is SNHLY and CDR2 is FYNNEI. TCRdb re-analysed the 5' RACE reads in MiXCR, keeping a single row per CDR3 protein. The sample includes about 110,000 distinct CDR3 sequences, nearly 25% of them seen just once. The chain recombines TRBV2 with TRBJ1-1; D is uncertain. Material: synovial fluid, either unsorted or a sorted T cell fraction (not recorded which). The clonotype comes from a male donor with ankylosing spondylitis. In nucleotides, the CDR3 is TGTGCCAGCAGTGAACAGGTCAACACTGAAGCTTTCTTT. The encoded protein is CASSEQVNTEAFF.